These 21 T cell receptor beta chains originate from one sample sequenced in a study of T cell repertoires in cytomegalovirus infection. MiXCR, applied by TCRdb to the reads, yields one record per CDR3 protein. The sample has 84,000 or so distinct CDR3 sequences, 45% to 50% seen once. No antigen is known for these receptors. The sequenced sample was CD8+ T cells from cultured PBMCs, obtained from culture after CMV antigen stimulation. The receptor source for this set is a human donor in good health (CMV status not recorded). Some clones in this sample may be carry-over from other donors' samples.

Only a few counts were recorded for this clonotype. The chain carries TRBV11-2 and TRBJ2-7, with TRBD2 matching 9 bases. The CDR3 loop spans 15 amino acids. J lost 4 bases, V lost 2 bases, and 6 bases had no gene match. Per the germline V gene, CDR1 is SGHAT and CDR2 is FQNNGV. The CDR3, as DNA: TGTGCCAGCAGCTTATCTAGCGGGGCCTTATACGAGCAGTACTTC. Its protein is CASSLSSGALYEQYF.

A single count supports this clonotype. The chain has TRBV10-3 and TRBJ2-5; D is ambiguous. The CDR3 contains 12 residues. V was clipped by 6 bases and J by 2 bases, with 7 bases between them. The germline gives CDR1 ENHRY, CDR2 SYGVKD. For the CDR3, the DNA is TGTGCCATCAGGGGGTCTCAAGAGACCCAGTACTTC. It is translated as CAIRGSQETQYF.

This clonotype was picked up a small number of times. The rearrangement uses TRBV7-6 and TRBJ2-7, with TRBD1 matching 8 bases. Germline CDR1 SGHVS, CDR2 FNYEAQ. The J segment lost 3 bases and the V segment lost 6 bases, leaving 10 bases of the junction unmatched. CDR3 size: 15 residues. CDR3 nucleotides: TGTGCCAGCAGTAAAGAGCGGACAGGGTTCTACGAGCAGTACTTC. It encodes CASSKERTGFYEQYF.

This clonotype was observed a handful of times. V gene TRBV2 combines with J gene TRBJ1-2; TRBD1 agrees at 7 bases. This CDR3 has 15 amino acids. Germline V gene lookup returns CDR1 SNHLY and CDR2 FYNNEI. J lost 2 bases, V lost 6 bases, and 9 bases had no gene match. The CDR3 region has the DNA TGTGCCAGCAGAAGGGGGGGACAGACCAACTATGGCTACACCTTC. The encoded protein is CASRRGGQTNYGYTF.

The sample holds a few counts of this clonotype. The V gene is TRBV6-1, the J gene TRBJ2-7; D gene uncertain. Looked up from germline, CDR1 is MNHNS and CDR2 is SASEGT. The germline V and J ends were trimmed by 8 bases and 5 bases, with 13 bases remaining between them. This CDR3 contains 12 residues. The CDR3 region is CASERVWNEQYF. CDR3 DNA: TGTGCCAGCGAGAGAGTTTGGAACGAGCAGTACTTC.

This chain joins TRBV7-8 and TRBJ2-5; TRBD2 matches at 7 bases. This CDR3 has 16 amino acids. Germline values: CDR1 SGHVS, CDR2 FQNEAQ. The ends lost 5 bases at V and 0 bases at J; junction bases unmatched: 9. CDR3 protein: CASSLRPGTNQETQYF. The CDR3 nucleotides read TGTGCCAGCAGCCTAAGGCCCGGGACTAACCAAGAGACCCAGTACTTC.

This clonotype occurred a few times. V is TRBV7-9 and J is TRBJ1-1; 10 nucleotides agree with TRBD1. Germline V CDR1 and CDR2: SEHNR, FQNEAQ (reference sequence). There are 15 residues in the CDR3. V shed 6 bases and J 3 bases; nucleotides not matched to a gene: 7. CDR3 protein: CASSSDGTGDTEAFF. In nucleotides, the CDR3 is TGTGCCAGCAGTTCGGACGGGACAGGGGACACTGAAGCTTTCTTT.

This clonotype was seen more than once but under ten times. The chain couples TRBV7-9 to TRBJ2-7, with TRBD1 identical over 10 bases. V shed 7 bases and J 1 base; nucleotides not matched to a gene: 7. Germline CDR1 and CDR2: SEHNR and FQNEAQ (reference sequence). This CDR3 is 15 amino acids long. CDR3: CASTVGDRGSYEQYF. The DNA of the CDR3 is TGTGCCAGCACGGTCGGGGACAGGGGTTCCTACGAGCAGTACTTC.

This clonotype was picked up one time. The chain employs TRBV6-8 and TRBJ2-3, with D unresolved. Trimming pared 1 base from V and 1 base from J, leaving 6 bases between. The germline CDR1 and CDR2 sequences are MNHGY and SAAAGT. The CDR3 sequence is 14 residues long. In nucleotides, the CDR3 is TGTGCCAGCAGTTACTATGAGGGCACAGATACGCAGTATTTT. Translated: CASSYYEGTDTQYF.

The rearrangement uses TRBV28 and TRBJ2-3; 8 nucleotides line up with TRBD1. The CDR3 runs 13 residues. Germline V lookup: CDR1 MDHEN, CDR2 SYDVKM. J was trimmed by 5 bases and V by 8 bases; bases with no gene match: 6. The CDR3 DNA sequence: TGTGCCAGCCACCCAGGGGGCAAAGATACGCAGTATTTT. The encoded protein is CASHPGGKDTQYF.

The chain recombines TRBV5-1 with TRBJ2-7; D is perhaps TRBD2 (5 bases). This CDR3 has 13 amino acids. CDR1 and CDR2 from the germline V gene are SGHRS and YFSETQ. The germline V and J ends were trimmed by 2 bases and 4 bases, with 10 bases remaining between them. DNA for the CDR3: TGCGCCAGCAGCTTCGGGTCGGGGTACGAGCAGTACTTC. Amino acid sequence: CASSFGSGYEQYF.

V is TRBV6-6 and J is TRBJ2-1; D gene unclear. Germline CDR1 reads MNHNY; CDR2 reads SVGAGI (reference sequence). This CDR3 is 16 amino acids long. V lost 5 bases and J lost 1, with 15 bases in between. CDR3 sequence (DNA): TGTGCCAGCAGTACAGCAGGAGACTGGTCCTACAATGAGCAGTTCTTC. As protein: CASSTAGDWSYNEQFF.

V and J are TRBV20-1 and TRBJ2-5; 9 positions match TRBD2. Germline CDR1 DFQATT, CDR2 SNEGSKA (reference sequence). The CDR3 contains 15 residues. V shed 6 bases and J 5 bases; nucleotides not matched to a gene: 13. This CDR3 is CSASLQRGVGETQYF. CDR3 nucleotides: TGCAGTGCCAGCTTGCAGCGGGGGGTGGGGGAGACCCAGTACTTC.

The CDR3 here is CASSFSRVDEQFF. The DNA of the CDR3 is TGTGCCAGCAGTTTTAGCAGGGTGGATGAGCAGTTCTTC. V usage is TRBV7-6 and J usage is TRBJ2-1; D is perhaps TRBD1 (5 bases). Germline V CDR1 and CDR2: SGHVS, FNYEAQ. The CDR3 spans 13 residues. Trimming left V 6 bases short and J 8 bases short, with 14 bases between. The full variable domain, rest sourced from reference TRBV7-6 and TRBJ2-1, is GAGVSQSPRYKVTKRGQDVALRCDPISGHVSLYWYRQALGQGPEFLTYFNYEAQQDKSGLPNDRFSAERPEGSISTLTIQRTEQRDSAMYRCASSFSRVDEQFFGPGTRLTVL.

This clonotype was detected ten times or more. CDR3 in DNA: TGTGCCAGCAGTTCTCCGGGTGGAGGGAGGAACACTGAAGCTTTCTTT. Amino acids: CASSSPGGGRNTEAFF. The rearrangement links TRBV28 to TRBJ1-1; the D is unclear. The CDR3 consists of 16 residues. The ends were cut back, 4 bases at V and 1 base at J, with 16 bases in the middle. Per germline, CDR1 MDHEN and CDR2 SYDVKM.

This clonotype was seen repeatedly, ten times or more. The V and J genes are TRBV7-6 and TRBJ2-3, with no clear D. Germline CDR1 and CDR2: SGHVS and FNYEAQ. V lost 0 bases to trimming and J lost 4 bases, with 5 bases between them. The length of the CDR3 is 13 residues. CDR3 protein: CASSLAPSDTQYF. The CDR3 region has the DNA TGTGCCAGCAGCTTAGCCCCCTCAGATACGCAGTATTTT. The variable domain in full, completed from reference TRBV7-6 and TRBJ2-3, reads GAGVSQSPRYKVTKRGQDVALRCDPISGHVSLYWYRQALGQGPEFLTYFNYEAQQDKSGLPNDRFSAERPEGSISTLTIQRTEQRDSAMYRCASSLAPSDTQYFGPGTRLTVL.

The chain joins TRBV5-4 to TRBJ2-2; a possible D gene is TRBD1 (5 bases). V lost 0 bases and J 3 bases, leaving 15 bases between the germline ends. The CDR3 contains 17 residues. In germline, CDR1 is SGHNT, CDR2 YYREEE (reference sequence). CDR3 sequence (DNA): TGTGCCAGCAGCTTGGGAAATTCCAGGGTTGACACCGGGGAGCTGTTTTTT. Protein sequence: CASSLGNSRVDTGELFF.

The genes are TRBV29-1 and TRBJ1-2; weak D call: TRBD1 (5 bases). The CDR3 loop spans 16 amino acids. From germline, CDR1 is SQVTM and CDR2 ANQGSEA. Trimming shortened V by 4 bases and J by 2 bases, and 20 bases separated the two germline ends. CDR3 amino acids: CSVGRVGQAPNYGYTF. In DNA form, the CDR3 reads TGCAGCGTTGGCAGGGTTGGGCAGGCACCCAACTATGGCTACACCTTC.

V and J are TRBV20-1 and TRBJ2-2; 10 bases line up with TRBD2. Per the germline V gene, CDR1 is DFQATT and CDR2 is SNEGSKA (reference sequence). After removal of 0 bases from V and 6 bases from J, the junction contained 13 bases not matched to a gene. The CDR3 has 18 residues. CDR3 in amino acids: CSARDRLRLAGDAGELFF. The CDR3 bases are TGCAGTGCTAGAGACCGACTGAGGCTAGCGGGAGACGCCGGGGAGCTGTTTTTT.

The rearrangement uses TRBV27 and TRBJ2-7; TRBD1 aligns across 9 bases. The length of the CDR3 is 14 residues. In germline, CDR1 is MNHEY, CDR2 SMNVEV (reference sequence). V was clipped by 0 bases and J by 5 bases; unmatched bases: 2. The CDR3 protein is CASSLSGTGNEQYF. The CDR3, as DNA: TGTGCCAGCAGTTTATCAGGGACAGGGAACGAGCAGTACTTC.

J is TRBJ2-1 and V is TRBV11-3, with D unresolved. CDR3 size: 12 residues. The V and J ends lost 4 bases and 8 bases respectively, with 9 bases between them. Germline assignment: CDR1 SGHNT and CDR2 YENEEA. In nucleotides, the CDR3 is TGTGCCAGCAGCTCCCATACGGATGAGCAGTTCTTC. This codes for CASSSHTDEQFF.